This T cell receptor (beta chain) was captured by sequencing in a study of blood T cell repertoires in COVID-19. About the study: COVID-19 samples, acute and convalescent, were from the United States, Italy and Spain.

Germline values: CDR1 SGDLS, CDR2 YYNGEE. This CDR3 contains 12 residues. Trimming took 3 bases from V and 15 from J; bases not matched to a gene: 9. The data were produced by immunoSEQ multiplex PCR, yet TCRdb's version contains in-frame clones alone and is incomplete. The table shows around 77,000 clones, with more than 85% occurring only once. This chain uses TRBV9 with TRBJ2-1; 7 nucleotides match TRBD1. The TCR was taken from an older woman with active COVID-19. Sequenced input: peripheral blood. The CDR3: CASSAFDRARFF. Here the CDR3 DNA reads TGTGCCAGCAGCGCATTCGACAGGGCGAGGTTCTTC.